The T cell receptor (beta chain) described here comes from a study of STAT5B mutations in CD4+ large granular lymphocyte leukemia. Concerning this clone itself: Its antigen is currently unknown.

Study results and limitations: Main leukemic clonotypes were patient-specific, but roughly 26% appeared at low frequency elsewhere.

Germline values: CDR1 SGDLS, CDR2 YYNGEE. CDR3 length equals 14 residues. V gave up 0 bases and J gave up 0 bases, with 7 bases separating them. The table came from immunoSEQ multiplex PCR; TCRdb's copy has only in-frame clones and leaves some out. Seen here are 37,000 or so clones, more than 80% observed once, and the top ten hold 3.5% to 4%. The chain combines TRBV9 with TRBJ2-7; D is ambiguous. The origin of this receptor is a human donor in good health. Input material: CD4+ T cells from blood buffy coats. CDR3 in amino acids: CASSVGQSSYEQYF. In DNA form, the CDR3 reads TGTGCCAGCAGCGTAGGGCAGAGCTCCTACGAGCAGTACTTC.